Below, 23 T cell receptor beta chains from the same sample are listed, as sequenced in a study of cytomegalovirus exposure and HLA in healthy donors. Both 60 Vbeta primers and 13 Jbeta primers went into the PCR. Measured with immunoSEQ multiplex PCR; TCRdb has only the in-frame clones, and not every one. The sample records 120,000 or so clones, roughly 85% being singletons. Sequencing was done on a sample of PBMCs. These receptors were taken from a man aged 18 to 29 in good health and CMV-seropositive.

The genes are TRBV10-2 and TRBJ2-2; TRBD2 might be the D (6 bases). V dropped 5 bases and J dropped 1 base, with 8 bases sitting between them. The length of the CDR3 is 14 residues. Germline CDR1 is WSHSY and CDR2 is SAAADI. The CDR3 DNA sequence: TGCGCCAGCAGTCAGGAGGGGAACACCGGGGAGCTGTTTTTT. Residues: CASSQEGNTGELFF.

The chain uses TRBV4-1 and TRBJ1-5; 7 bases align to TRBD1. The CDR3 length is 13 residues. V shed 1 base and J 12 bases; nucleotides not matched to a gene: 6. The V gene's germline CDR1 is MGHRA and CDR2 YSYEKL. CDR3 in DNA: TGCGCCAGCAGCCAAGCGCTCCGGGACAGCCAGCATTTT. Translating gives CASSQALRDSQHF.

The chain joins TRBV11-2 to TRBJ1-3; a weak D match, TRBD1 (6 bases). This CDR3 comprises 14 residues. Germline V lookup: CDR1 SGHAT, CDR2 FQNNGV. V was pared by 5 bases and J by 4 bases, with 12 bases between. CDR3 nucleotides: TGTGCCAGCAGCCCACAGGGCTCCGGAAACACCATATATTTT. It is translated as CASSPQGSGNTIYF.

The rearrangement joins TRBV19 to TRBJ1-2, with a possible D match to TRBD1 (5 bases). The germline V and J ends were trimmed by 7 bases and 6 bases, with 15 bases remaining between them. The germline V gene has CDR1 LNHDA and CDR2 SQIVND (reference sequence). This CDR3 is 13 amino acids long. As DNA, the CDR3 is TGTGCCAGTATAGGGGCCTGGTTGAATGGCTACACCTTC. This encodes CASIGAWLNGYTF.

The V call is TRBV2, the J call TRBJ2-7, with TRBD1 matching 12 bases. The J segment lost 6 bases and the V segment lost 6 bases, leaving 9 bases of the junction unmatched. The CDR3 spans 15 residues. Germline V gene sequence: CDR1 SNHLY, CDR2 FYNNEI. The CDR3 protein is CASRPIGTGGFEQYF. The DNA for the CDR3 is TGTGCCAGCAGGCCGATAGGGACAGGGGGCTTCGAGCAGTACTTC. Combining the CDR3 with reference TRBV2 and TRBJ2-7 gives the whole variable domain EPEVTQTPSHQVTQMGQEVILRCVPISNHLYFYWYRQILGQKVEFLVSFYNNEISEKSEIFDDQFSVERPDGSNFTLKIRSTKLEDSAMYFCASRPIGTGGFEQYFGPGTRLTVT.

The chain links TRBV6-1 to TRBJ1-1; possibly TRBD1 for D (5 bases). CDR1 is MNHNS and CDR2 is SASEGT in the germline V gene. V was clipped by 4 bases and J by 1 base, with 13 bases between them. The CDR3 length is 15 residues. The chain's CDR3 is CASSVQGGANTEAFF. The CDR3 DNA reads TGTGCCAGCAGTGTGCAGGGAGGGGCGAACACTGAAGCTTTCTTT.

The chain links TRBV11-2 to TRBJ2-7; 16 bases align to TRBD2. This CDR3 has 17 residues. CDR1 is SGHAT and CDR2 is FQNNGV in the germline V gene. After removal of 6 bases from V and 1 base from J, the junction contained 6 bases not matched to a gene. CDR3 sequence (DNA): TGTGCCAGCAGTGCCGGGACTAGCGGGGGGGAGTCCTACGAGCAGTACTTC. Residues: CASSAGTSGGESYEQYF. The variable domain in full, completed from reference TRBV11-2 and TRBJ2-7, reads EAGVAQSPRYKIIEKRQSVAFWCNPISGHATLYWYQQILGQGPKLLIQFQNNGVVDDSQLPKDRFSAERLKGVDSTLKIQPAKLEDSAVYLCASSAGTSGGESYEQYFGPGTRLTVT.

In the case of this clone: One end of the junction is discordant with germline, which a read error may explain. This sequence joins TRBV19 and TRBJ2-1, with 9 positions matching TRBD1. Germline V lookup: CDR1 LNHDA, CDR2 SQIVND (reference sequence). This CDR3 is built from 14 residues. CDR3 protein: CASSSLNIRDRVVF. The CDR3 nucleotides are TGTGCCAGTAGTTCCCTCAACATCCGGGACAGGGTGGTCTTC.

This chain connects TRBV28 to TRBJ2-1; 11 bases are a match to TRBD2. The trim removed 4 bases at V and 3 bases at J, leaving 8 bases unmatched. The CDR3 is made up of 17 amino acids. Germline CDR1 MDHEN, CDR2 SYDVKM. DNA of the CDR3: TGTGCCAGCAGTTCGACCAGGCTAGCGGGGGGCTACAATGAGCAGTTCTTC. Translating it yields CASSSTRLAGGYNEQFF.

CDR3 in amino acids: CASSSGDRVVVEAFF. CDR3 DNA: TGTGCCAGCAGCTCAGGGGACAGGGTGGTCGTTGAAGCTTTCTTT. The V call is TRBV7-9, the J call TRBJ1-1, with 9 bases that match TRBD1. The trim removed 4 bases at V and 7 bases at J, leaving 10 bases unmatched. The CDR3 covers 15 residues. Germline lookup yields CDR1 SEHNR and CDR2 FQNEAQ (reference sequence).

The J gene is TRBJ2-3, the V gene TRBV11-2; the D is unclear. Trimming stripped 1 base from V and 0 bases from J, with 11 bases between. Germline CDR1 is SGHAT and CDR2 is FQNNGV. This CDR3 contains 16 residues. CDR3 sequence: CASSLAPGPSTDTQYF. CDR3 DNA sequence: TGTGCCAGCAGCTTAGCCCCGGGTCCAAGCACAGATACGCAGTATTTT.

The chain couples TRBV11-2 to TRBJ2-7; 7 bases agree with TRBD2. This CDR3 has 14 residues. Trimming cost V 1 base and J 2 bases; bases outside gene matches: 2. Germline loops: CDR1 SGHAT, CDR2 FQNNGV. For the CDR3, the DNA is TGTGCCAGCAGCTTAGGGGGGGGAGCCTACGAGCAGTACTTC. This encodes CASSLGGGAYEQYF.

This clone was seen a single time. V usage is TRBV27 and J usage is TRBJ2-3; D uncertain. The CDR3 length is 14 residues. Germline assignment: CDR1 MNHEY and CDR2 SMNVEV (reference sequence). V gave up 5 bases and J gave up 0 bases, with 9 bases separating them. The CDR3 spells CASSITTSTDTQYF. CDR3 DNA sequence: TGTGCCAGCAGTATCACGACTAGCACAGATACGCAGTATTTT.

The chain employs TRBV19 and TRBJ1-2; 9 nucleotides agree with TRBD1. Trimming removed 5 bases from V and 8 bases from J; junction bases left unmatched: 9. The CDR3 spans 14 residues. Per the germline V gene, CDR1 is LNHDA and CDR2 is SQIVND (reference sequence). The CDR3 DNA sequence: TGTGCCAGTAGTGCCCCGGACAGGGGCGGCGGCTACACCTTC. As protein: CASSAPDRGGGYTF. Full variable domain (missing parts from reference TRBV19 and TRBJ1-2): DGGITQSPKYLFRKEGQNVTLSCEQNLNHDAMYWYRQDPGQGLRLIYYSQIVNDFQKGDIAEGYSVSREKKESFPLTVTSAQKNPTAFYLCASSAPDRGGGYTFGSGTRLTVV.

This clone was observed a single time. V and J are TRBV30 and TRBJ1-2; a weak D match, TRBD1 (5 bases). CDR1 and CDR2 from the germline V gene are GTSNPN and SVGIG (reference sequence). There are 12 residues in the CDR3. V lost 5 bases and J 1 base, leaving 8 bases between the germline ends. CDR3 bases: TGTGCCTGGGAGGGACTTAACTATGGCTACACCTTC. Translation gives CAWEGLNYGYTF.

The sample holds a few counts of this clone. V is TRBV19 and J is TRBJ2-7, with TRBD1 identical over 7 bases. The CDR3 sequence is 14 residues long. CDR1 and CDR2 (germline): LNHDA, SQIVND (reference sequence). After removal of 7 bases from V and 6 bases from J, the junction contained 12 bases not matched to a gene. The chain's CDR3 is CASTSGQPLGEQYF. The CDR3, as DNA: TGTGCCAGTACCTCGGGACAGCCCCTGGGCGAGCAGTACTTC.

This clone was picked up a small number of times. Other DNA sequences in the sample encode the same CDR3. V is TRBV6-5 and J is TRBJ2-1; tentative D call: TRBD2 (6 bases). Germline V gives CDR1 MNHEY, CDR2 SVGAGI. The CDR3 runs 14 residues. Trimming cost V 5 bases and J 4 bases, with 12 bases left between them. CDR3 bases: TGTGCCAGCAGTCCGCACGGGGGTTACAATGAGCAGTTCTTC. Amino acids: CASSPHGGYNEQFF.

The CDR3 loop is CASSPSETAAMNTEAFF. The DNA of the CDR3 is TGTGCCAGCTCACCGTCAGAAACCGCGGCCATGAACACTGAAGCTTTCTTT. This chain connects TRBV18 to TRBJ1-1, with D unresolved. CDR1 and CDR2 from the germline V gene are KGHSH and LQKENI. The CDR3 is made up of 17 amino acids. The ends were cut back, 3 bases at V and 0 bases at J, with 17 bases in the middle.

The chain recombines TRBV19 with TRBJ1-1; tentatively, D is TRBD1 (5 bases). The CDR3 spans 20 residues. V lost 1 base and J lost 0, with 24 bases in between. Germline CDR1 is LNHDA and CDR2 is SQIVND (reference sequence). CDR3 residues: CASSIGRTGLSYHMNTEAFF. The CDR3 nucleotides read TGTGCCAGTAGTATAGGTCGCACAGGCTTATCATACCATATGAACACTGAAGCTTTCTTT.

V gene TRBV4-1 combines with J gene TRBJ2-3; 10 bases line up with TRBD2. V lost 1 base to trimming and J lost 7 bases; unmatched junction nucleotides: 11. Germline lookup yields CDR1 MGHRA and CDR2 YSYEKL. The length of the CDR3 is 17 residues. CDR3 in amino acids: CASSQVILAGVMNTQYF. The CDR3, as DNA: TGCGCCAGCAGCCAAGTGATTCTAGCGGGGGTAATGAATACGCAGTATTTT.

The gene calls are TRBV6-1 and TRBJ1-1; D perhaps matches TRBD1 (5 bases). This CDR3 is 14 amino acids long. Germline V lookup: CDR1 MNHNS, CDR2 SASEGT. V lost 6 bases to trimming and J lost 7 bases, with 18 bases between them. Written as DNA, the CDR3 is TGTGCCAGCAGCGGGGGACTGGATCGTGGTGAAGCTTTCTTT. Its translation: CASSGGLDRGEAFF.

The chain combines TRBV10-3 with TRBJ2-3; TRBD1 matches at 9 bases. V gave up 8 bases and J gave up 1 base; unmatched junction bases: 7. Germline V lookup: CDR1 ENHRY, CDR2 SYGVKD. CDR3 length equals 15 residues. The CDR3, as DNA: TGTGCCATCGGGGTGACAGGGGGGGGCACAGATACGCAGTATTTT. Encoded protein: CAIGVTGGGTDTQYF.

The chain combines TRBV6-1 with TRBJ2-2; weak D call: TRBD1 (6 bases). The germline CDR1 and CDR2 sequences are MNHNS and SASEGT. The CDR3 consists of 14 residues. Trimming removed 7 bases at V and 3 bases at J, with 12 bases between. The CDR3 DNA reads TGTGCCAGCATGACGGACAGCTACACCGGGGAGCTGTTTTTT. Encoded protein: CASMTDSYTGELFF.